The 17 T cell receptor beta chains in this list originate from one sample, sequenced in a study of blood T cell repertoires in COVID-19. The assay was immunoSEQ multiplex PCR, and TCRdb's table has in-frame clones only and misses some. The data hold approximately 250,000 clones, with about nine tenths observed a single time. The sample consisted of peripheral blood. All receptors come from a woman aged 60-75 years who had recovered from COVID-19.

This clone was observed a handful of times. The CDR3 nucleotides read TGTGCCAGTAGTATCTTGAAGCGGGGATTGGTTGAGCAGTTCTTC. Translated, it gives CASSILKRGLVEQFF. The chain employs TRBV19 and TRBJ2-1, with 7 bases that match TRBD2. CDR1 is LNHDA, CDR2 SQIVND, per germline (reference sequence). The CDR3 runs to 15 residues. V shed 3 bases, J shed 9 bases, and the junction held 11 bases outside the gene matches.

This clone was picked up a small number of times. The rearrangement uses TRBV20-1 and TRBJ1-1; 9 bases align to TRBD1. Germline CDR1 and CDR2: DFQATT and SNEGSKA (reference sequence). The V segment lost 6 bases and the J segment 11 bases; nucleotides outside the gene matches: 7. The CDR3 runs 11 residues. CDR3 sequence: CSAGQGLGAFF. CDR3 nucleotide sequence: TGCAGTGCAGGACAGGGGTTGGGGGCTTTCTTT.

This clone is a singleton in its sample. The rearrangement links TRBV6-6 to TRBJ2-7; D not resolved. The CDR3 is 13 residues long. Germline CDR1 reads MNHNY; CDR2 reads SVGAGI (reference sequence). V was cut by 6 bases and J by 6 bases, with 15 bases left in between. CDR3 in amino acids: CASRLGLAREQYF. The DNA for the CDR3 is TGTGCCAGCAGGTTAGGATTAGCCCGCGAGCAGTACTTC.

The rearrangement uses TRBV4-1 and TRBJ1-2; 10 nucleotides agree with TRBD1. Germline V lookup: CDR1 MGHRA, CDR2 YSYEKL. CDR3 size: 16 residues. The V segment lost 1 base and the J segment 2 bases; nucleotides outside the gene matches: 4. Written as DNA, the CDR3 is TGCGCCAGCAGCCAAGGACAGGGGGCAAGCAACTATGGCTACACCTTC. As protein: CASSQGQGASNYGYTF.

J is TRBJ1-2 and V is TRBV10-3; D is ambiguous. The CDR3 has 15 amino acids. CDR1 and CDR2 from the germline V gene are ENHRY and SYGVKD. V lost 4 bases and J 0 bases, leaving 12 bases between the germline ends. The CDR3 here is CAISGRTTTNYGYTF. The CDR3 DNA reads as TGTGCCATCAGTGGCAGGACTACTACTAACTATGGCTACACCTTC.

This clone was seen just once. The chain joins TRBV28 to TRBJ2-2; 7 bases line up with TRBD1. CDR3 length: 16 amino acids. Germline-derived CDR1 and CDR2 are MDHEN and SYDVKM. V shed 1 base and J 4 bases; nucleotides not matched to a gene: 6. The CDR3, as DNA: TGTGCCAGCAGTTTATACACAGGGGCGGGCACCGGGGAGCTGTTTTTT. This translates into CASSLYTGAGTGELFF. The full variable domain, completed using reference TRBV28 and TRBJ2-2, is DVKVTQSSRYLVKRTGEKVFLECVQDMDHENMFWYRQDPGLGLRLIYFSYDVKMKEKGDIPEGYSVSREKKERFSLILESASTNQTSMYLCASSLYTGAGTGELFFGEGSRLTVL.

The chain joins TRBV2 to TRBJ1-5, with TRBD1 as a possible D gene (6 bases). The germline V and J ends were trimmed by 5 bases and 1 base, with 12 bases remaining between them. Germline V gene lookup returns CDR1 SNHLY and CDR2 FYNNEI. The CDR3 consists of 15 residues. In DNA, the CDR3 is TGTGCCAGCAGTCGGGAGGGGGGGAGCAATCAGCCCCAGCATTTT. It specifies CASSREGGSNQPQHF.

Concerning this clone itself: Possible read error: a much larger clone is one base away. The V gene is TRBV7-2, the J gene TRBJ2-7, with D uncertain. This CDR3 comprises 13 residues. V gave up 1 base and J gave up 1 base, with 5 bases separating them. The V gene's germline CDR1 is SGHTA and CDR2 FQGNSA. The CDR3 DNA reads as TGTGCCAGCAGCTTAGACAGATCCTACGAGCAGTACTTC. It codes for CASSLDRSYEQYF.

This clone was seen a few times. CDR3 residues: CASSPDEQGNQPQHF. The CDR3 coding sequence is TGTGCCAGCAGCCCAGATGAACAGGGGAATCAGCCCCAGCATTTT. This chain links TRBV9 with TRBJ1-5; TRBD1 matches at 7 bases. Germline values: CDR1 SGDLS, CDR2 YYNGEE. The CDR3 covers 15 residues. Trimming removed 4 bases from V and 4 bases from J; junction bases left unmatched: 8.

The rearrangement uses TRBV5-4 and TRBJ2-1; 7 nucleotides line up with TRBD2. The CDR3 runs 15 residues. Germline V lookup: CDR1 SGHNT, CDR2 YYREEE (reference sequence). With V trimmed by 4 bases and J by 4 bases, 8 bases remained unmatched. CDR3 nucleotide sequence: TGTGCCAGCAGCCCGGGAGGAATACCGTACAATGAGCAGTTCTTC. Its translation is CASSPGGIPYNEQFF. The full variable domain, completed using reference TRBV5-4 and TRBJ2-1, is ETGVTQSPTHLIKTRGQQVTLRCSSQSGHNTVSWYQQALGQGPQFIFQYYREEENGRGNFPPRFSGLQFPNYSSELNVNALELDDSALYLCASSPGGIPYNEQFFGPGTRLTVL.

This chain links TRBV2 with TRBJ2-1, with D possibly TRBD2 on 5 matching bases. The ends were cut back, 6 bases at V and 0 bases at J, with 6 bases in the middle. This CDR3 has 13 residues. The V gene's germline CDR1 is SNHLY and CDR2 FYNNEI. CDR3 in amino acids: CASRTTSYNEQFF. DNA of the CDR3: TGTGCCAGCAGGACTACCTCCTACAATGAGCAGTTCTTC.

The rearrangement joins TRBV7-8 to TRBJ1-1, with TRBD1 matching 7 bases. Germline assignment: CDR1 SGHVS and CDR2 FQNEAQ. There are 14 residues in the CDR3. V lost 1 base to trimming and J lost 4 bases; unmatched junction nucleotides: 3. In DNA form, the CDR3 reads TGTGCCAGCAGCTTAGTGCGGACAGGCACTGAAGCTTTCTTT. It specifies CASSLVRTGTEAFF.

The V and J genes are TRBV6-6 and TRBJ2-3; a weak D match, TRBD2 (6 bases). This CDR3 is 14 amino acids long. With 2 bases removed from V and 6 bases from J, the gap between germline ends came to 12 bases. Germline lookup yields CDR1 MNHNY and CDR2 SVGAGI (reference sequence). CDR3 sequence: CASSYSGPWDTQYF. The CDR3 nucleotides are TGTGCCAGCAGTTACAGCGGGCCATGGGATACGCAGTATTTT.

The V call is TRBV2, the J call TRBJ1-1; TRBD1 matches 8 bases. V was clipped by 2 bases and J by 1 base; unmatched bases: 3. The CDR3 sequence is 15 residues long. Looked up from germline, CDR1 is SNHLY and CDR2 is FYNNEI. The CDR3 protein is CASSEQGAENTEAFF. Written as DNA, the CDR3 is TGTGCCAGCAGTGAACAGGGGGCTGAGAACACTGAAGCTTTCTTT.

The chain links TRBV7-6 to TRBJ1-1, with TRBD1 as a possible D gene (6 bases). Germline V gene data show CDR1 as SGHVS and CDR2 as FNYEAQ. Trimming took off 2 bases at V and 3 bases at J, with 19 bases between the two ends. This CDR3 spans 17 amino acids. The CDR3 coding sequence is TGTGCCAGCAGCTTAAGGGGGGGCTCGAGTGGGGACACTGAAGCTTTCTTT. The encoded protein is CASSLRGGSSGDTEAFF.

The chain uses TRBV14 and TRBJ2-1, with a tentative D call TRBD1 (7 bases). There are 16 residues in the CDR3. The germline V gene has CDR1 SGHDN and CDR2 FVKESK. V lost 2 bases, J lost 3 bases, and 14 bases lay in between. The CDR3 region has the DNA TGTGCCAGCAGCCAAAACCGCGGGACAGACTACAATGAGCAGTTCTTC. Amino acid sequence: CASSQNRGTDYNEQFF.

The J gene is TRBJ2-3, the V gene TRBV6-6; 7 positions agree with TRBD1. The CDR3 is made up of 15 amino acids. Germline assignment: CDR1 MNHNY and CDR2 SVGAGI (reference sequence). V lost 4 bases and J lost 2; bases outside the gene matches: 6. CDR3 coding DNA: TGTGCCAGCAGTTCCCGGACAGGCATCACAGATACGCAGTATTTT. It is translated as CASSSRTGITDTQYF.